This TCR beta chain was recovered during a study of blood T cell repertoires in COVID-19. Study in general: Both acute and convalescent COVID-19 samples were obtained from the United States, Italy and Spain. The cDNA or gDNA used as material had been derived from T cells, B-cell-depleted T cells, or PBMCs.

The V end lost 2 bases, the J end lost 4 bases, and 3 bases lay between the germline ends. The germline gives CDR1 SGHTA, CDR2 FQGNSA. The CDR3 has 12 residues. The authors' processing: Amplification of reference gene primers was used by the study to estimate nucleated cell counts. Generated by immunoSEQ multiplex PCR, the TCRdb table keeps only in-frame clones and is missing some. The V and J calls and clone size are taken from that table; D and trimming were inferred from the DNA. The data hold over 95,000 clones, with approximately 84% observed a single time. Sequencing was done on a sample of peripheral blood. This TCR was sampled from a woman in her thirties or forties with acute or convalescent COVID-19. The rearrangement links TRBV7-2 to TRBJ1-5, with D uncertain. CDR3 DNA sequence: TGTGCCAGCAGCTTACCGAATCAGCCCCAGCATTTT. It is translated as CASSLPNQPQHF. Full variable domain (rest looked up from reference TRBV7-2 and TRBJ1-5): GAGVSQSPSNKVTEKGKDVELRCDPISGHTALYWYRQSLGQGLEFLIYFQGNSAPDKSGLPSDRFSAERTGGSVSTLTIQRTQQEDSAVYLCASSLPNQPQHFGDGTRLSIL.